This T cell receptor (beta chain) was captured by sequencing in a study of blood T cell repertoires in COVID-19. Study-level information: PBMCs, B-cell-depleted T cells, or T cells provided the cDNA or gDNA that made up the material.

Some clones are missing from TCRdb's copy, which holds only in-frame ones; the method was immunoSEQ multiplex PCR. Of about 300,000 clones listed, around 85% were seen once; the top ten hold 2% to 3%. Adults between about 18 and 89 years of age took part from some 25 US areas. Researchers sorted participants into cohorts using their self-reported clinical history. Donors in Cohort 3 counted as recovered after two negative PCRs, clearance, or symptom resolution. This sequence originates from a woman aged 50 to 60 who had recovered from COVID-19. Sequencing used PBMCs or T cells enriched from blood (not recorded which).

The CDR3 loop reads CASSPPGQQRNTIYF. CDR3 bases: TGTGCCAGCTCACCACCGGGACAGCAACGAAACACCATATATTTT. The chain uses TRBV18 and TRBJ1-3; 7 nucleotides align to TRBD1. Trimming cost V 0 bases and J 5 bases; bases outside gene matches: 4. The V gene's germline CDR1 is KGHSH and CDR2 LQKENI. The CDR3 length is 15 residues.